A selection of T cell receptor beta chains follows, all from one sample in a study of T cells after yellow fever vaccination. TCRdb redid the calling of the 5' RACE reads with MiXCR, one entry per CDR3 protein. The data hold around 350,000 distinct CDR3 sequences, with more than 9% observed a single time. The sample here was PBMCs, taken on the day of the first yellow fever vaccination. The receptors derive from a man aged 18 to 35 who received the YFV17D yellow fever vaccine. The CDR3 runs from the conserved cysteine through the conserved F or W. D genes are given only for firm matches. Only part of the rows carry a size: once, few, many, or a class if the clone is expanded.

clone_size,j_call,v_call,d_call,cdr3_aa,cdr3_nt
NA,TRBJ1-6,TRBV7-9,NA,CASSLAGTNSPLHF,TGTGCCAGCAGCTTAGCAGGAACTAATTCACCCCTCCACTTT
few,TRBJ1-2,TRBV11-2,TRBD1,CASSFGAVGRGPKPINYGYTF,TGTGCCAGCAGCTTCGGGGCGGTGGGCAGGGGGCCTAAACCGATCAACTATGGCTACACCTTC
few,TRBJ2-7,TRBV6-6,NA,CASSYIPYEQYF,TGTGCCAGCAGCTATATCCCTTACGAGCAGTACTTC
many,TRBJ2-3,TRBV5-6,TRBD2,CASSLTSGGSTDTQYF,TGTGCCAGCAGCCTTACTAGCGGGGGTAGCACAGATACGCAGTATTTT
few,TRBJ2-1,TRBV6-5,TRBD2,CASSYSGLAVEQFF,TGTGCCAGCAGTTACTCGGGACTAGCGGTTGAGCAGTTCTTC
NA,TRBJ2-2,TRBV15,TRBD1,CATSRAAGGSGELFF,TGTGCCACCAGCAGAGCCGCAGGGGGTTCCGGGGAGCTGTTTTTT
few,TRBJ2-2,TRBV5-1,TRBD2,CASSLARGGDTGELFF,TGCGCCAGCAGCTTGGCTCGCGGGGGAGACACCGGGGAGCTGTTTTTT
few,TRBJ1-2,TRBV20-1,NA,CSARDWGIGGYTF,TGCAGTGCTAGAGATTGGGGGATTGGCGGCTACACCTTC
NA,TRBJ1-5,TRBV4-1,TRBD1,CASSPGQGGDIQPQHF,TGCGCCAGCAGCCCGGGGCAGGGGGGTGACATCCAGCCCCAGCATTTT
NA,TRBJ1-6,TRBV6-6,TRBD1,CASSWDRNSPLHF,TGTGCCAGCAGTTGGGACAGAAATTCACCCCTCCACTTT
few,TRBJ1-5,TRBV4-1,TRBD1,CASSQEYRGRLRSNQPQHF,TGCGCCAGCAGCCAAGAGTACAGGGGGAGGCTCAGGAGCAATCAGCCCCAGCATTTT
few,TRBJ1-5,TRBV2,NA,CASSSAKGAGDQPQHF,TGTGCCAGCAGTTCGGCGAAAGGGGCAGGAGATCAGCCCCAGCATTTT
once,TRBJ1-1,TRBV11-2,NA,CASSLVNSNTEAFF,TGTGCCAGCAGCTTAGTCAACAGCAACACTGAAGCTTTCTTT
NA,TRBJ1-5,TRBV20-1,TRBD1,CSANLGQGHQPQHF,TGCAGTGCCAATCTGGGACAGGGCCATCAGCCCCAGCATTTT
few,TRBJ1-1,TRBV6-2/TRBV6-3,NA,CASSYSQLNTEAFF,TGTGCCAGCAGTTACTCCCAGTTGAACACTGAAGCTTTCTTT
NA,TRBJ1-5,TRBV19,NA,CASSMGGGHQPQHF,TGTGCCAGTAGTATGGGAGGGGGTCATCAGCCCCAGCATTTT
NA,TRBJ2-3,TRBV7-9,NA,CASSFSGTTDTQYF,TGTGCCAGCAGCTTTTCTGGGACCACAGATACGCAGTATTTT
NA,TRBJ1-1,TRBV5-1,NA,CASSLFQGANTEAFF,TGCGCCAGCAGCTTATTTCAGGGAGCGAACACTGAAGCTTTCTTT
few,TRBJ2-6,TRBV27,NA,CARVPGESSGANVLTF,TGTGCCAGGGTTCCCGGGGAAAGCTCTGGGGCCAACGTCCTGACTTTC
NA,TRBJ2-3,TRBV14,NA,CASSQDPRVDADTQYF,TGTGCCAGCAGCCAAGATCCCAGAGTAGATGCGGATACGCAGTATTTT
few,TRBJ2-1,TRBV4-3,TRBD1,CASSRGTARYNEQFF,TGCGCCAGCAGTCGAGGGACAGCTCGCTACAATGAGCAGTTCTTC
NA,TRBJ1-2,TRBV1,NA,CTSSPRKSRGYTF,TGCACCAGCAGCCCAAGAAAGTCCAGAGGCTACACCTTC
few,TRBJ1-4,TRBV24-1,TRBD1,CATSDGTANEKLFF,TGTGCCACCAGTGATGGGACAGCTAATGAAAAACTGTTTTTT
few,TRBJ2-2,TRBV5-5,TRBD2,CASSLVSGGNTGELFF,TGTGCCAGCAGCTTGGTTAGCGGGGGGAACACCGGGGAGCTGTTTTTT